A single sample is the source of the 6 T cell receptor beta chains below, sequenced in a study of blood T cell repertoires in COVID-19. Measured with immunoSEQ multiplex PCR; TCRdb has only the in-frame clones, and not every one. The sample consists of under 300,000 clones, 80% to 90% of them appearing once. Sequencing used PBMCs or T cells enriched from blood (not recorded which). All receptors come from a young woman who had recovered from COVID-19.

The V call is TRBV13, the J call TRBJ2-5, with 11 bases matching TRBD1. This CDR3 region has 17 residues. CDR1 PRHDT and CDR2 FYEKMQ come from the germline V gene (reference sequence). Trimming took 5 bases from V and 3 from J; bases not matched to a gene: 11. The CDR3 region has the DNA TGTGCCAGCAGCAGTGATGGATGGACAGGGGGCAAAGAGACCCAGTACTTC. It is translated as CASSSDGWTGGKETQYF.

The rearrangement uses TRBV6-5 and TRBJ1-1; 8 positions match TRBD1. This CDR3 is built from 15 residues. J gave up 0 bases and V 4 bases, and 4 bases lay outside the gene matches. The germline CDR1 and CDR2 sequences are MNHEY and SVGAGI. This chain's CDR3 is CASSLLQGVNTEAFF. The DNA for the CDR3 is TGTGCCAGCAGTTTACTACAGGGGGTGAACACTGAAGCTTTCTTT.

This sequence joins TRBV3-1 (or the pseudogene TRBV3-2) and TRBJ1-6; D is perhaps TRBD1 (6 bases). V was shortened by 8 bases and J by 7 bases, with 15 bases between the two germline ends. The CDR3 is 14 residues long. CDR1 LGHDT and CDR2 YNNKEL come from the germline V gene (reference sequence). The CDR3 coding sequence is TGTGCCAGCGGGGGCGTGAACTCCAATTCACCCCTCCACTTT. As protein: CASGGVNSNSPLHF.

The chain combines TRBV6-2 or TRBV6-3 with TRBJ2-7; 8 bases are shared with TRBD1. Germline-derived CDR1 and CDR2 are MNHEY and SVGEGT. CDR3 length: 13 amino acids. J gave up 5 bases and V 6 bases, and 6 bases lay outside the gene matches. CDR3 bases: TGTGCCAGCAGCCACCCAGGGGGCAACGAGCAGTACTTC. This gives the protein CASSHPGGNEQYF.

This CDR3 is CASSPGHLSGANVLTF. For the CDR3, the DNA is TGTGCCAGCAGCCCGGGACACCTCTCTGGGGCCAACGTCCTGACTTTC. This chain connects TRBV16 to TRBJ2-6, with D possibly TRBD1 on 6 matching bases. Germline loops: CDR1 KGHSY, CDR2 FQNENV. The V gene lost 4 bases and the J gene lost 0 bases, with 10 bases spanning the gap. The CDR3 loop spans 16 amino acids.

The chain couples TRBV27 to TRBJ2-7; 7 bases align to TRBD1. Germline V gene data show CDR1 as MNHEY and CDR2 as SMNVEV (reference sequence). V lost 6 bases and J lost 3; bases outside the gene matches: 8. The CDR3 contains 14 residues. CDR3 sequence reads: CASRTGMGSYEQYF. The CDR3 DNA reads TGTGCCAGCAGGACAGGGATGGGGAGCTACGAGCAGTACTTC.